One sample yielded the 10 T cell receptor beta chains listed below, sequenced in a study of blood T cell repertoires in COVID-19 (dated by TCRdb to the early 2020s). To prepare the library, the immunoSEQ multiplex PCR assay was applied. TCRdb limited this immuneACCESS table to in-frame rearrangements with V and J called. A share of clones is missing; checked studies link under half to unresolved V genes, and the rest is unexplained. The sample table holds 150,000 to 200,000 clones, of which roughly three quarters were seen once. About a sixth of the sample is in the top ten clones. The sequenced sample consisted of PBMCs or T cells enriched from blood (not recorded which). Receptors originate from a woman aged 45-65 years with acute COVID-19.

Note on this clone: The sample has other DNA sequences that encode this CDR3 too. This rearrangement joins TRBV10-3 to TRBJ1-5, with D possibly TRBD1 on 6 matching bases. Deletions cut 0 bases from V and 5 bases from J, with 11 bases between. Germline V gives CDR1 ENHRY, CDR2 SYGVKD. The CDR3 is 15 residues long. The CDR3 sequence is CAISESGRGDQPQHF. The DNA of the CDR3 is TGTGCCATCAGTGAGTCGGGCAGGGGAGATCAGCCCCAGCATTTT.

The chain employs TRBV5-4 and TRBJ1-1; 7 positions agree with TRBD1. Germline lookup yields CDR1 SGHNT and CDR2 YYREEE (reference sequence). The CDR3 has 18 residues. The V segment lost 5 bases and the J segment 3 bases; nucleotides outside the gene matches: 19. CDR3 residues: CASRPPMGTEGLDTEAFF. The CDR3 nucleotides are TGTGCCAGCAGGCCGCCGATGGGGACAGAAGGCCTGGACACTGAAGCTTTCTTT.

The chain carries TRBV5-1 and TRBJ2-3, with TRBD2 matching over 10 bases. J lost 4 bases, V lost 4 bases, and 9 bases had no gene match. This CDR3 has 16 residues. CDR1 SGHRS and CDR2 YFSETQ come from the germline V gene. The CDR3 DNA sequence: TGCGCCAGCAGCCTCAAACTAGCGGGGTTGTCAGATACGCAGTATTTT. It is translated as CASSLKLAGLSDTQYF.

The CDR3 is CASRRPTENTEAFF. The CDR3, as DNA: TGTGCCAGCCGGAGACCGACGGAGAACACTGAAGCTTTCTTT. This chain connects TRBV4-2 to TRBJ1-1; no definite D call. Germline V lookup: CDR1 LGHNA, CDR2 YNFKEQ. This CDR3 has 14 residues. Trimming removed 8 bases from V and 1 base from J, with 14 bases in between.

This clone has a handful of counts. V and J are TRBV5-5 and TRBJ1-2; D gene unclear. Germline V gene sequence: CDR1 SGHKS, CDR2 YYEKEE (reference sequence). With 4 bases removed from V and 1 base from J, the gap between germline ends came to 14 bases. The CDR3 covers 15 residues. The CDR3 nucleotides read TGTGCCAGCAGCCTTCCCCCCTCGGGTAACTATGGCTACACCTTC. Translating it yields CASSLPPSGNYGYTF.

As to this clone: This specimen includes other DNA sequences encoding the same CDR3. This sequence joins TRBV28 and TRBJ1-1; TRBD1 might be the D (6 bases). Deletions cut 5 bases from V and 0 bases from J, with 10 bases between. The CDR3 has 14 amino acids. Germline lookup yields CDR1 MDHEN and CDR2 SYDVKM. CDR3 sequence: CASSLTGLNTEAFF. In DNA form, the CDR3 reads TGTGCCAGCAGTCTGACAGGATTGAACACTGAAGCTTTCTTT.

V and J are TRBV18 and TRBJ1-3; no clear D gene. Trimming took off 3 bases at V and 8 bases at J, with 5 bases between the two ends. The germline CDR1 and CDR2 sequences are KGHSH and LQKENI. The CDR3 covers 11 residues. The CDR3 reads CASSPLDTIYF. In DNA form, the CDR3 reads TGTGCCAGCTCACCCCTAGACACCATATATTTT.

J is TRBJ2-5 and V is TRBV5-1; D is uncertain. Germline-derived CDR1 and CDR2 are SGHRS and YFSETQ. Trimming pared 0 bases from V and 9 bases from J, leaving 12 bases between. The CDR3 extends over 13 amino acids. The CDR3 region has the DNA TGCGCCAGCAGCTTGGCCCACCCCACGGCCCAGTACTTC. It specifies CASSLAHPTAQYF.

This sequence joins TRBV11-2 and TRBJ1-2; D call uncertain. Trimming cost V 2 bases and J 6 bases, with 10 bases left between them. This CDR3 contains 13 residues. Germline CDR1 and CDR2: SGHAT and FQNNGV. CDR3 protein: CASSLRPGDGYTF. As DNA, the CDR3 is TGTGCCAGCAGCTTACGGCCAGGTGATGGCTACACCTTC.

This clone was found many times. CDR3 nucleotide sequence: TGTGCCACCCAAACAGGGGGGAGGAGCAATCAGCCCCAGCATTTT. Translation: CATQTGGRSNQPQHF. The gene calls are TRBV7-8 and TRBJ1-5; 8 bases match TRBD1. Germline-derived CDR1 and CDR2 are SGHVS and FQNEAQ. CDR3 length: 15 residues. V lost 10 bases, J lost 1 base, and 9 bases stayed unmatched.